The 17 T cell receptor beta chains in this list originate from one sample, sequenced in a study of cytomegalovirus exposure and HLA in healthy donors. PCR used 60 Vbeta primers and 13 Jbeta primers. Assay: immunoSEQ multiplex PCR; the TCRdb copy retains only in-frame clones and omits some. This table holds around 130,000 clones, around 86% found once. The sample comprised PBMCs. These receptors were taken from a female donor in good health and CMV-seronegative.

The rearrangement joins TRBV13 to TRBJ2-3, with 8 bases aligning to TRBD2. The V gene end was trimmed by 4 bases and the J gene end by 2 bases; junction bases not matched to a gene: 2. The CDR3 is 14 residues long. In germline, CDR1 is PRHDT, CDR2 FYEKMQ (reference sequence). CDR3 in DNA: TGTGCCAGCAGCTCGGGAGGGTCCACAGATACGCAGTATTTT. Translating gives CASSSGGSTDTQYF.

The CDR3 region has the DNA TGTGCCAGCAGTTACTCGGGACAGCCCTACAATGAGCAGTTCTTC. Translation: CASSYSGQPYNEQFF. This rearrangement joins TRBV6-5 to TRBJ2-1; 7 bases fit TRBD1. Looked up from germline, CDR1 is MNHEY and CDR2 is SVGAGI. Unmatched junction bases numbered 1, after V lost 0 bases and J lost 2 bases. This CDR3 is built from 15 residues.

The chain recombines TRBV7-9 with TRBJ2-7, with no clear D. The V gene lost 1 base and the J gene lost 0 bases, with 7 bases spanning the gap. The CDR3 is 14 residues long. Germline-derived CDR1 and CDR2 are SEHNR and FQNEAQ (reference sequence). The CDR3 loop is CASSLGLGSYEQYF. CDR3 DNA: TGTGCCAGCAGCTTAGGGCTAGGCTCCTACGAGCAGTACTTC.

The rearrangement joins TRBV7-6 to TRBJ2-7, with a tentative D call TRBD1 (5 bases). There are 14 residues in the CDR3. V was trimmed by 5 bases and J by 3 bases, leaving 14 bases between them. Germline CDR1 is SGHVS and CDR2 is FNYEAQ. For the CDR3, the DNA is TGTGCCAGCAGCCCACAGGTAACGAACTACGAGCAGTACTTC. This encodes CASSPQVTNYEQYF.

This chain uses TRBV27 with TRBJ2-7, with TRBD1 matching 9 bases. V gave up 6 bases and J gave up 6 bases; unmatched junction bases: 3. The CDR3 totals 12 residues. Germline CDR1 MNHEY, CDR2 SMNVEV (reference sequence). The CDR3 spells CASRGTGSEQYF. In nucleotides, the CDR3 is TGTGCCAGCAGGGGGACAGGGAGCGAGCAGTACTTC.

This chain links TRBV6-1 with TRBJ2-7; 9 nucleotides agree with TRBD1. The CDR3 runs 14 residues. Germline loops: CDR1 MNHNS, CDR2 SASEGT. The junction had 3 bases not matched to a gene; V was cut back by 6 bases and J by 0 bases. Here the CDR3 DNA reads TGTGCCAGCAGACGGACAGGGGTCTCCTACGAGCAGTACTTC. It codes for CASRRTGVSYEQYF.

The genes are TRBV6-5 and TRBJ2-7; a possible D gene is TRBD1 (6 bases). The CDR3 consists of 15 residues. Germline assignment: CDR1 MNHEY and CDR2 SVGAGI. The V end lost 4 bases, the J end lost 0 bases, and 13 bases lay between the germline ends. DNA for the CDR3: TGTGCCAGCAGTTCGGAACAGGGCCTCTCCTACGAGCAGTACTTC. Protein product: CASSSEQGLSYEQYF.

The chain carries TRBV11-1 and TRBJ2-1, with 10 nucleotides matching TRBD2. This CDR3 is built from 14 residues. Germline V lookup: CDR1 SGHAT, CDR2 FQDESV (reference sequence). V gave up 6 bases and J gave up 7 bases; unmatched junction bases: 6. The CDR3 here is CASSLAGVGNEQFF. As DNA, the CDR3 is TGTGCCAGCAGTCTAGCGGGAGTCGGGAATGAGCAGTTCTTC.

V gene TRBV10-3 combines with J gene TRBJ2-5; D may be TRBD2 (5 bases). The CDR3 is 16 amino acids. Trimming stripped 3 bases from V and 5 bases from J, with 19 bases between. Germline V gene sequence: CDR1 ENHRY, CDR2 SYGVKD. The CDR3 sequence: CAISDSGLSGGETQYF. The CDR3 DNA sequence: TGTGCCATCAGTGATAGTGGACTCTCGGGCGGGGAGACCCAGTACTTC.

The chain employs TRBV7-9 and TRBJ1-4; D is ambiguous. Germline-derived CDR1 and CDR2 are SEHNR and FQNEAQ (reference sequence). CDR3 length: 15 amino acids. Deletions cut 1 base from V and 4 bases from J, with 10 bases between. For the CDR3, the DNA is TGTGCCAGCAGCTTAGGAAGTGAGATTAATGAAAAACTGTTTTTT. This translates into CASSLGSEINEKLFF.

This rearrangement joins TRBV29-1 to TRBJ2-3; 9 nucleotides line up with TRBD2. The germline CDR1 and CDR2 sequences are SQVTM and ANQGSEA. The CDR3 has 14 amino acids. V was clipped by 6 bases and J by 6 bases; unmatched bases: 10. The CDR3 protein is CSVDSAGGPDTQYF. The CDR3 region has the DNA TGCAGCGTCGACTCCGCGGGAGGGCCTGATACGCAGTATTTT.

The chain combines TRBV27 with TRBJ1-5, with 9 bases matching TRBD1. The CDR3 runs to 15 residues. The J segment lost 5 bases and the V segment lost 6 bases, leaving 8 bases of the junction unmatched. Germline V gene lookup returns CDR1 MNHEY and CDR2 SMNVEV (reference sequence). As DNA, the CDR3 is TGTGCCAGCAGACAGGGACAGGGTCGGTATCAGCCCCAGCATTTT. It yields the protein CASRQGQGRYQPQHF.

CDR3: CASSTDRENPQHF. The DNA for the CDR3 is TGTGCCAGCAGTACGGACCGGGAAAATCCCCAGCATTTT. The chain joins TRBV6-6 to TRBJ1-5; D is unresolved. Germline V CDR1 and CDR2: MNHNY, SVGAGI (reference sequence). Trimming pared 5 bases from V and 10 bases from J, leaving 15 bases between. The CDR3 is made up of 13 amino acids.

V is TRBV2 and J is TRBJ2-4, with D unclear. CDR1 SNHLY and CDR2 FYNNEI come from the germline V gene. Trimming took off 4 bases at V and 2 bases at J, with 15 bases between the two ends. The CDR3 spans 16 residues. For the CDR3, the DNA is TGTGCCAGCAGTGCTGGCCTTCCGGGTTCCAAAAACATTCAGTACTTC. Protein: CASSAGLPGSKNIQYF.

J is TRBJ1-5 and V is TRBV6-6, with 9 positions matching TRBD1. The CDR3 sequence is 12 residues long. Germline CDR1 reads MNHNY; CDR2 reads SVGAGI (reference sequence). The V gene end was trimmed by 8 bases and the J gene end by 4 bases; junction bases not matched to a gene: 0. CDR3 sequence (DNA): TGTGCCAGCGGGACAGGGAATCAGCCCCAGCATTTT. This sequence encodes CASGTGNQPQHF.

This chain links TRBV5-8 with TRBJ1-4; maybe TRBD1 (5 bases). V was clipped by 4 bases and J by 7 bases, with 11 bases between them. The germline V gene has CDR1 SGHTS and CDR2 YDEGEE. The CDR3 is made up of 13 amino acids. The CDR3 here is CASSPRDFEKLFF. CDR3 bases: TGTGCCAGCAGCCCGAGGGACTTTGAAAAACTGTTTTTT.

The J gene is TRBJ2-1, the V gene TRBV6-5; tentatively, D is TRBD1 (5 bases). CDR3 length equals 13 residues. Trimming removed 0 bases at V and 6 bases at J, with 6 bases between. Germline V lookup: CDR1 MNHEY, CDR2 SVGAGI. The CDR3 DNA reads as TGTGCCAGCAGTTACTCCCAGGGCAATGAGCAGTTCTTC. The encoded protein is CASSYSQGNEQFF.